These 20 T cell receptor beta chains originate from one sample sequenced in a study of OX40 agonist ivuxolimab in advanced cancers. This table comes from immunoSEQ multiplex PCR, and its TCRdb copy is limited to in-frame clones, with some not included. The sample records about 50,000 clones, about 93% being singletons. The source was CD4+ or CD8+ T cells sorted from blood, collected in a trial of the OX40 agonist ivuxolimab. The receptor set was obtained from an adult with an advanced solid tumor such as melanoma, head and neck, liver or kidney cancer.

The genes are TRBV28 and TRBJ2-4; the D call may be TRBD1 or TRBD2 (5 bases each). The CDR3 consists of 15 residues. The V gene's germline CDR1 is MDHEN and CDR2 SYDVKM. The V gene lost 2 bases and the J gene lost 1 base, with 9 bases spanning the gap. CDR3 in amino acids: CASSLGTPAKNIQYF. The CDR3 nucleotides read TGTGCCAGCAGTTTAGGGACGCCCGCCAAAAACATTCAGTACTTC. The complete variable domain, with remaining parts taken from reference TRBV28 and TRBJ2-4, reads DVKVTQSSRYLVKRTGEKVFLECVQDMDHENMFWYRQDPGLGLRLIYFSYDVKMKEKGDIPEGYSVSREKKERFSLILESASTNQTSMYLCASSLGTPAKNIQYFGAGTRLSVL.

V and J are TRBV14 and TRBJ2-7, with 11 positions matching TRBD1. The germline V gene has CDR1 SGHDN and CDR2 FVKESK. The ends lost 2 bases at V and 8 bases at J; junction bases unmatched: 8. The length of the CDR3 is 15 residues. CDR3 protein: CASSQFRDRGSKQYF. For the CDR3, the DNA is TGTGCCAGCAGCCAATTCCGGGACAGGGGGAGCAAGCAGTACTTC.

The rearrangement uses TRBV28 and TRBJ2-7, with D possibly being TRBD2 (6 bases). V was trimmed by 4 bases and J by 3 bases, leaving 16 bases between them. The CDR3 has 15 residues. Germline loops: CDR1 MDHEN, CDR2 SYDVKM. The CDR3 is CASSSLVGSYYEQYF. For the CDR3, the DNA is TGTGCCAGCAGTTCTTTGGTCGGGAGCTACTACGAGCAGTACTTC.

V is TRBV9 and J is TRBJ2-1, with TRBD2 identical over 14 bases. V was clipped by 0 bases and J by 0 bases; unmatched bases: 5. The V gene's germline CDR1 is SGDLS and CDR2 YYNGEE. This CDR3 region has 19 residues. The CDR3 nucleotides are TGTGCCAGCAGCGTAGAAGGACTAGCGGGAGGCCCCTCCTACAATGAGCAGTTCTTC. This translates into CASSVEGLAGGPSYNEQFF.

This rearrangement joins TRBV6-5 to TRBJ2-4, with D perhaps TRBD1 (5 bases). CDR1 is MNHEY, CDR2 SVGAGI, per germline. V was shortened by 5 bases and J by 6 bases, with 14 bases between the two germline ends. CDR3 length: 14 amino acids. The CDR3, as DNA: TGTGCCAGCAGTCTATCCCAGGGCTTAAACATTCAGTACTTC. It specifies CASSLSQGLNIQYF.

The chain links TRBV15 to TRBJ2-7; 9 positions agree with TRBD1. The germline gives CDR1 LNHNV, CDR2 YYDKDF (reference sequence). The CDR3 is made up of 15 amino acids. V was clipped by 8 bases and J by 6 bases; unmatched bases: 14. For the CDR3, the DNA is TGTGCCACCGCTAGAGACCGGGACAGGGCGACCGAGCAGTACTTC. Translation gives CATARDRDRATEQYF.

This clone has just one count. The V and J genes are TRBV6-6 and TRBJ2-2, with D possibly matching TRBD2 (6 bases). This CDR3 spans 14 amino acids. V was clipped by 0 bases and J by 7 bases, with 9 bases between them. Germline-derived CDR1 and CDR2 are MNHNY and SVGAGI (reference sequence). CDR3 region: CASSYSRGGGELFF. The CDR3 nucleotides are TGTGCCAGCAGTTACTCGCGGGGAGGCGGGGAGCTGTTTTTT.

The rearrangement links TRBV27 to TRBJ2-7; D gene uncertain. V lost 2 bases, J lost 2 bases, and 10 bases lay in between. Germline assignment: CDR1 MNHEY and CDR2 SMNVEV (reference sequence). The CDR3 is 14 residues long. CDR3 region: CASSLGLLPYEQYF. In nucleotides, the CDR3 is TGTGCCAGCAGTTTAGGGCTTCTTCCCTACGAGCAGTACTTC.

This chain's CDR3 is CASSPTSPLADTQYF. As DNA, the CDR3 is TGTGCCAGCAGCCCGACTAGTCCCTTGGCGGATACGCAGTATTTT. The rearrangement joins TRBV11-2 to TRBJ2-3, with D possibly TRBD2 on 6 matching bases. Germline CDR1 is SGHAT and CDR2 is FQNNGV. V shed 5 bases and J shed 6 bases, with 18 bases lying between them. The CDR3 consists of 15 residues.

The chain joins TRBV2 to TRBJ2-1; 11 bases match TRBD2. J was trimmed by 4 bases and V by 7 bases; bases with no gene match: 6. CDR3 size: 15 residues. CDR1 and CDR2 from the germline V gene are SNHLY and FYNNEI. The CDR3, as DNA: TGTGCCAGCAAGTCCGGGACTAGCGGTTACAATGAGCAGTTCTTC. Its protein product is CASKSGTSGYNEQFF. The full variable domain, in which reference TRBV2 and TRBJ2-1 provide the parts outside the CDR3, is EPEVTQTPSHQVTQMGQEVILRCVPISNHLYFYWYRQILGQKVEFLVSFYNNEISEKSEIFDDQFSVERPDGSNFTLKIRSTKLEDSAMYFCASKSGTSGYNEQFFGPGTRLTVL.

The chain carries TRBV7-9 and TRBJ2-3; 8 bases agree with TRBD1. After removal of 1 base from V and 2 bases from J, the junction contained 11 bases not matched to a gene. CDR1 is SEHNR and CDR2 is FQNEAQ in the germline V gene (reference sequence). This CDR3 is 18 amino acids long. The chain's CDR3 is CASSLGYWDRLLTDTQYF. CDR3 DNA sequence: TGTGCCAGCAGCTTAGGTTATTGGGACAGGCTACTCACAGATACGCAGTATTTT.

The rearrangement joins TRBV27 to TRBJ2-1; D could derive from TRBD1 or TRBD2 (5 bases each). The CDR3 is 15 residues long. The germline V gene has CDR1 MNHEY and CDR2 SMNVEV (reference sequence). Trimming cost V 6 bases and J 2 bases, with 14 bases left between them. The CDR3 here is CASRRPGTTYNEQFF. CDR3 in DNA: TGTGCCAGCAGAAGACCCGGGACCACCTACAATGAGCAGTTCTTC.

The gene calls are TRBV27 and TRBJ2-1; D unclear. This CDR3 contains 10 residues. The germline V and J ends were trimmed by 8 bases and 10 bases, with 9 bases remaining between them. Germline CDR1 and CDR2: MNHEY and SMNVEV (reference sequence). The CDR3 sequence: CASQIHEQFF. The CDR3 DNA follows: TGTGCCAGCCAGATACACGAGCAGTTCTTC.

This rearrangement joins TRBV27 to TRBJ2-1, with D perhaps TRBD1 (6 bases). Germline V CDR1 and CDR2: MNHEY, SMNVEV (reference sequence). This CDR3 has 14 residues. The germline V and J ends were trimmed by 3 bases and 2 bases, with 8 bases remaining between them. CDR3 in amino acids: CASSFGDTYNEQFF. The CDR3 DNA follows: TGTGCCAGCAGTTTTGGGGACACCTACAATGAGCAGTTCTTC.

The chain uses TRBV7-8 and TRBJ2-3, with no clear D. The CDR3 totals 13 residues. V was pared by 4 bases and J by 5 bases, with 10 bases between. Germline values: CDR1 SGHVS, CDR2 FQNEAQ. This chain's CDR3 is CASSSSTKDTQYF. The CDR3 nucleotides are TGTGCCAGCAGCTCCTCCACCAAAGATACGCAGTATTTT. Filled out from reference TRBV7-8 and TRBJ2-3, the complete variable domain reads GAGVSQSPRYKVAKRGQDVALRCDPISGHVSLFWYQQALGQGPEFLTYFQNEAQLDKSGLPSDRFFAERPEGSVSTLKIQRTQQEDSAVYLCASSSSTKDTQYFGPGTRLTVL.

The chain has TRBV7-8 and TRBJ2-1, with D possibly matching TRBD1 (6 bases). Trimming cost V 0 bases and J 1 base, with 10 bases left between them. This CDR3 region has 16 residues. Germline assignment: CDR1 SGHVS and CDR2 FQNEAQ. The DNA of the CDR3 is TGTGCCAGCAGCTTAGCCCGGGACATTTCCTACAATGAGCAGTTCTTC. It yields the protein CASSLARDISYNEQFF.

The rearrangement links TRBV14 to TRBJ2-1; D is unresolved. V was shortened by 4 bases and J by 3 bases, with 7 bases between the two germline ends. The CDR3 spans 13 residues. CDR1 and CDR2 (germline): SGHDN, FVKESK. In nucleotides, the CDR3 is TGTGCCAGCAGCCCCTCCCGCTACAATGAGCAGTTCTTC. The encoded protein is CASSPSRYNEQFF.

This clone was counted once. The chain uses TRBV13 and TRBJ1-4, with no clear D. V lost 3 bases and J lost 8, with 10 bases in between. Germline values: CDR1 PRHDT, CDR2 FYEKMQ (reference sequence). The CDR3 loop spans 13 amino acids. The CDR3 DNA reads TGTGCCAGCAGCTTCGCGCTAGGGGAAAAACTGTTTTTT. The encoded protein is CASSFALGEKLFF.

This chain links TRBV7-9 with TRBJ2-7; perhaps TRBD1 as D (6 bases). The CDR3 is 16 residues long. The V end lost 1 base, the J end lost 0 bases, and 13 bases lay between the germline ends. Germline CDR1 reads SEHNR; CDR2 reads FQNEAQ (reference sequence). The CDR3 DNA sequence: TGTGCCAGCAGCTTAGTTAAGGACAGATACTCCTACGAGCAGTACTTC. It specifies CASSLVKDRYSYEQYF.

This clone was seen once. The chain couples TRBV13 to TRBJ2-7; TRBD2 aligns across 14 bases. CDR1 is PRHDT and CDR2 is FYEKMQ in the germline V gene (reference sequence). J gave up 2 bases and V 5 bases, and 2 bases lay outside the gene matches. This CDR3 has 15 residues. In DNA form, the CDR3 reads TGTGCCAGCAGCCCGGGACTAGCGGGAGCCTACGAGCAGTACTTC. Its translation: CASSPGLAGAYEQYF.